This T cell receptor beta chain was documented in a study of shared clonotypes between healthy human individuals. Study-wide points: Non-shared clonotypes had lower generation probabilities than clonotypes shared by all four sorted-subset donors.

Regarding this clone: Its antigen is not known.

This table comes from immunoSEQ multiplex PCR, and its TCRdb copy is limited to in-frame clones, with some not included. The data hold about 2 million clones, with just under 95% observed a single time. Naive-designated CD8 cells lacked CD45RO, were positively enriched for CCR7, and omitted terminally differentiated effector memory CD45RA+ cells. The V end was cut by 0 bases, the J end by 12 bases, with 9 bases between. This CDR3 has 12 amino acids. From germline, CDR1 is SGHRS and CDR2 YFSETQ. This receptor was identified in a young man in good health. Sequences were obtained from naive CD8+ T cells sorted from blood. The V call is TRBV5-1, the J call TRBJ1-4; no firm D call. CDR3 nucleotide sequence: TGCGCCAGCAGCTTGGGCGGGGTTGAACTGTTTTTT. Amino acid sequence: CASSLGGVELFF.